These T cell receptor beta chains were read from a single sample in a study of Ad26.COV2.S vaccination and SARS-CoV-2 variants. This table comes from immunoSEQ multiplex PCR, and its TCRdb copy is limited to in-frame clones, with some not included. The sample holds approximately 500,000 clones, roughly 85% seen once. The sequencing here drew on peripheral blood, taken in a trial of Ad26.COV2.S vaccine versus placebo. These receptors came from a person between 18 and 59 years old who received the Ad26.COV2.S COVID-19 vaccine or a placebo. CDR3s include the opening cysteine and the closing phenylalanine or tryptophan. A D gene is named only where the DNA matches it firmly. Rows may omit the clone size; those that give it use once, few, many or a size class.

V gene,J gene,D gene,clone size,CDR3 DNA,CDR3 protein
TRBV5-1,TRBJ1-1,TRBD1,NA,TGCGCCAGCAGCCTGGACAGGGCGCGCACTGAAGCTTTCTTT,CASSLDRARTEAFF
TRBV7-8,TRBJ2-1,TRBD2,NA,TGTGCCAGCAGCCCAGGACTAGCGGGAGGCAATGAGCAGTTCTTC,CASSPGLAGGNEQFF
TRBV7-8,TRBJ2-2,TRBD2,NA,TGTGCCAGCAGCCTACTAGCGGGAGTTGTTGCGACGAACACCGGGGAGCTGTTTTTT,CASSLLAGVVATNTGELFF
TRBV5-5,TRBJ2-5,TRBD2,NA,TGTGCCAGCACCTTGATAGCGGGATGGGAGACCCAGTACTTC,CASTLIAGWETQYF
TRBV10-2,TRBJ1-4,TRBD1,NA,TGCGCCAGCAGGCGGACAGGGGGCAGGGGAACTAATGAAAAACTGTTTTTT,CASRRTGGRGTNEKLFF
TRBV30,TRBJ2-3,NA,once,TGTGCCTGGAGTGTTAGTGGAGCTAGCACAGATACGCAGTATTTT,CAWSVSGASTDTQYF
TRBV5-8,TRBJ1-1,NA,NA,TGTGCCAGCAGCCTAGGGAGCGTCGGCACTGAAGCTTTCTTT,CASSLGSVGTEAFF
TRBV2,TRBJ1-5,NA,NA,TGTGCCAGCAGTGATCTGGGGGGGATGGCTCAGCCCCAGCATTTT,CASSDLGGMAQPQHF
TRBV30,TRBJ1-1,NA,NA,TGTGCCTGGAGTTTCCTCCCCCTCGGATCGAACACTGAAGCTTTCTTT,CAWSFLPLGSNTEAFF
TRBV28,TRBJ1-2,NA,NA,TGTGCCAGCAGTTTCCATCTTGAGGGCGCCCCAATTTATGGCTACACCTTC,CASSFHLEGAPIYGYTF
TRBV19,TRBJ2-3,NA,NA,TGTGCCACCCAAAGGCGGGATAGCGCAGATACGCAGTATTTT,CATQRRDSADTQYF
TRBV28,TRBJ1-1,NA,once,TGTGCCAGCAGCCTCCCCGGGGGGAACACTGAAGCTTTCTTT,CASSLPGGNTEAFF
TRBV28,TRBJ2-6,NA,NA,TGTGCCAGCAGTTTAGATCAGGGGTCTGGGGCCAACGTCCTGACTTTC,CASSLDQGSGANVLTF
TRBV18,TRBJ1-1,TRBD1,few,TGTGCCAGCTCACCACTCCCCCCGGGACAGGGAGAGGGGAACACTGAAGCTTTCTTT,CASSPLPPGQGEGNTEAFF
TRBV7-9,TRBJ2-3,NA,NA,TGTGCCAGCAGCTTAGGTCGAGGGCAGAGCACAGATACGCAGTATTTT,CASSLGRGQSTDTQYF
TRBV16,TRBJ1-1,NA,many,TGTGCCAGCAGCCAGCGGACGGCGAACACTGAAGCTTTCTTT,CASSQRTANTEAFF
TRBV3-1/TRBV3-2,TRBJ2-5,NA,once,TGTGCCAGCAGCCTCTTTACGGAGACCCAGTACTTC,CASSLFTETQYF
TRBV7-3,TRBJ2-1,TRBD2,NA,TGTGCCAGCATGCCGAGAACCGGGACTAGCGGGATGGATGAGCAGTTCTTC,CASMPRTGTSGMDEQFF
TRBV4-3,TRBJ2-7,NA,NA,TGCGCCAGCAGCCAAGAAACTAGTGGAGTTTTCGAGCAGTACTTC,CASSQETSGVFEQYF
TRBV6-4,TRBJ2-3,NA,NA,TGTGCCAGCAGTGGAGAGCTCGGCACAGATACGCAGTATTTT,CASSGELGTDTQYF
TRBV6-5,TRBJ2-5,NA,NA,TGTGCCAGCAGTTACACGAGAGGGCCGGGTGGGACCCAGTACTTC,CASSYTRGPGGTQYF
TRBV28,TRBJ2-7,TRBD2,NA,TGTGCCAGCAGCTATCCCTCGTCCTCCCCGGGGCTAGCGGGAGTCTACGAGCAGTACTTC,CASSYPSSSPGLAGVYEQYF
TRBV6-5,TRBJ1-2,NA,NA,TGTGCCAGCAGCCGAGACGGGGCAGGGTCCGGTGGCTACACCTTC,CASSRDGAGSGGYTF
TRBV5-1,TRBJ2-1,NA,NA,TGCGCCAGCAGCTTGGGGGGAGTGGATGAGCAGTTCTTC,CASSLGGVDEQFF
TRBV18,TRBJ1-2,NA,NA,TGTGCCAGCTCCCCTCAACAGGTCCCGACTTCTAACTATGGCTACACCTTC,CASSPQQVPTSNYGYTF
TRBV4-1,TRBJ1-5,NA,NA,TGCGCCAGCAGCCCACAGGGTTTTTTTAGCAATCAGCCCCAGCATTTT,CASSPQGFFSNQPQHF